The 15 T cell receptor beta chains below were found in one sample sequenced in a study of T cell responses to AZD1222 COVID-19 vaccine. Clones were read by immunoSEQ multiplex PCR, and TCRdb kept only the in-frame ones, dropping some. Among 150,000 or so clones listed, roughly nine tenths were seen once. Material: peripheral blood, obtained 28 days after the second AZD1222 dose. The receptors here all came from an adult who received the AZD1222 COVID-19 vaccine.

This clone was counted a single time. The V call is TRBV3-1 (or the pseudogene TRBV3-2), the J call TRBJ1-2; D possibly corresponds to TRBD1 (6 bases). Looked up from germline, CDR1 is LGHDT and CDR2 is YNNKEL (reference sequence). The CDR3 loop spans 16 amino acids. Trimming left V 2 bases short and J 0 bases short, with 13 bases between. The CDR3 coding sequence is TGTGCCAGCAGCCAATCCACAGGGATAGCTAACTATGGCTACACCTTC. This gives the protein CASSQSTGIANYGYTF.

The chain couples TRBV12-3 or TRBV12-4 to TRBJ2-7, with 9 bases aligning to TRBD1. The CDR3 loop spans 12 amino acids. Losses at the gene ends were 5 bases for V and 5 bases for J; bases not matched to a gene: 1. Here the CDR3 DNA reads TGTGCCAGCAGTCGGACAGGGGACGAGCAGTACTTC. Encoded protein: CASSRTGDEQYF.

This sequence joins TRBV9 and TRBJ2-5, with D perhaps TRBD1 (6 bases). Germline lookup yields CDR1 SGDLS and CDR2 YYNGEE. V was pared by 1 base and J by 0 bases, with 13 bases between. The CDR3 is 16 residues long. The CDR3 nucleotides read TGTGCCAGCAGCGTAAACCTCTGGACAGACCAAGAGACCCAGTACTTC. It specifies CASSVNLWTDQETQYF.

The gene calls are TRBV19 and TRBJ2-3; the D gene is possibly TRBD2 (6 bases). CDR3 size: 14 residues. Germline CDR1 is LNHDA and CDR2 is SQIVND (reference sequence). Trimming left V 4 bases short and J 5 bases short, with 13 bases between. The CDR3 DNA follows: TGTGCCAGTAGTACGCCGGAGGGTGGAGATACGCAGTATTTT. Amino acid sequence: CASSTPEGGDTQYF. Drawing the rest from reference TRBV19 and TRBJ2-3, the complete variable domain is DGGITQSPKYLFRKEGQNVTLSCEQNLNHDAMYWYRQDPGQGLRLIYYSQIVNDFQKGDIAEGYSVSREKKESFPLTVTSAQKNPTAFYLCASSTPEGGDTQYFGPGTRLTVL.

CDR3: CASSHLYTGELFF. CDR3 sequence (DNA): TGTGCCAGCAGCCATTTATACACCGGGGAGCTGTTTTTT. The gene calls are TRBV3-1 (or the pseudogene TRBV3-2) and TRBJ2-2; D call uncertain. Germline V gene data show CDR1 as LGHDT and CDR2 as YNNKEL (reference sequence). Trimming removed 3 bases at V and 3 bases at J, with 5 bases between. The CDR3 has 13 amino acids.

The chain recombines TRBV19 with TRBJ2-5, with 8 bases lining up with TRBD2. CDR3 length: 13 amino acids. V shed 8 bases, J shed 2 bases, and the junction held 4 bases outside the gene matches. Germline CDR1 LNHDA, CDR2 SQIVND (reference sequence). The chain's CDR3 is CASDPGGQETQYF. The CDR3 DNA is TGTGCCAGTGATCCGGGGGGGCAAGAGACCCAGTACTTC.

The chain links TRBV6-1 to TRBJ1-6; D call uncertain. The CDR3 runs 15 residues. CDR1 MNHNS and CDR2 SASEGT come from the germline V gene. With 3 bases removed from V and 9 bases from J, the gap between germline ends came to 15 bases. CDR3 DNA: TGTGCCAGCAGTGAGGGCACAGTCTGGAGTTCACCCCTCCACTTT. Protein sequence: CASSEGTVWSSPLHF.

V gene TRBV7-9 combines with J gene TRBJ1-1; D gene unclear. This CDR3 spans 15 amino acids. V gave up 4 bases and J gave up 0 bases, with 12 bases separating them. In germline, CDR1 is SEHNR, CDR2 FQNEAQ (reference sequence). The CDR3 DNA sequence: TGTGCCAGCAGCTCCTTTGCCTCTATGAACACTGAAGCTTTCTTT. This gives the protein CASSSFASMNTEAFF. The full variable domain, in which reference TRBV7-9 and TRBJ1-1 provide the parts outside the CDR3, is DTGVSQNPRHKITKRGQNVTFRCDPISEHNRLYWYRQTLGQGPEFLTYFQNEAQLEKSRLLSDRFSAERPKGSFSTLEIQRTEQGDSAMYLCASSSFASMNTEAFFGQGTRLTVV.

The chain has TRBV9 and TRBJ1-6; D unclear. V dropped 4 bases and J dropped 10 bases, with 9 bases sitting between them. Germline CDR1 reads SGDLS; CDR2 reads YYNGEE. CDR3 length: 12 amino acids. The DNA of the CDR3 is TGTGCCAGCAGCTCGCTAATATCACCCCTCCACTTT. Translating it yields CASSSLISPLHF.

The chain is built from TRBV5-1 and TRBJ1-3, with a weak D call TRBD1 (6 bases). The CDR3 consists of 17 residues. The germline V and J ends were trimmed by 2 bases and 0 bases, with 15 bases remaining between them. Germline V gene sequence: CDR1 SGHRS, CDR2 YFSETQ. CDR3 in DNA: TGCGCCAGCAGCTTAAAACCACAGGACAGCTCTGGAAACACCATATATTTT. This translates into CASSLKPQDSSGNTIYF.

CDR3 bases: TGTGCCAGCAGCCGCGGTTGGTCGGAGGCGGAGACCCAGTACTTC. Its translation is CASSRGWSEAETQYF. The chain couples TRBV6-5 to TRBJ2-5; D might be TRBD2 (5 bases). The V gene lost 6 bases and the J gene lost 5 bases, with 19 bases spanning the gap. The CDR3 sequence is 15 residues long. Per the germline V gene, CDR1 is MNHEY and CDR2 is SVGAGI.

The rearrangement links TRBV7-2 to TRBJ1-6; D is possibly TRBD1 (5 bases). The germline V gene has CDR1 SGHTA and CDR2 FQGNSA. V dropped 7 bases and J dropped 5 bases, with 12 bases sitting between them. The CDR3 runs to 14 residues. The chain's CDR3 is CASTGTANNSPLHF. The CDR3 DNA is TGTGCCAGCACAGGGACGGCAAATAATTCACCCCTCCACTTT.

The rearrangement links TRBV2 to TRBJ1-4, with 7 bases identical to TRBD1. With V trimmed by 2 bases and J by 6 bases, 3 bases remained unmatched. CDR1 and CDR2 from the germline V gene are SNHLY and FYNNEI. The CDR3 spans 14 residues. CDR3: CASSEPGQYEKLFF. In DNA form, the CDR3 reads TGTGCCAGCAGTGAACCGGGACAGTATGAAAAACTGTTTTTT.

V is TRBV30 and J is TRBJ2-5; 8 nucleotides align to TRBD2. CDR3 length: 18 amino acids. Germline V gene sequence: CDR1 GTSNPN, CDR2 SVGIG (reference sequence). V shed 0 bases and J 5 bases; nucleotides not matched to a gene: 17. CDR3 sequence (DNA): TGTGCCTGGAGTGTCCTTGGGGCCGGACTAGCATTCGAGGAGACCCAGTACTTC. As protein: CAWSVLGAGLAFEETQYF.

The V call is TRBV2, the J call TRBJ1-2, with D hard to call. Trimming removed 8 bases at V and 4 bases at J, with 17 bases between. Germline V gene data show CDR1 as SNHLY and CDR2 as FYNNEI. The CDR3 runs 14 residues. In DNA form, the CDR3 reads TGTGCCAGCTGTCGCTCCGAGAACGGCTATGGCTACACCTTC. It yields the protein CASCRSENGYGYTF.